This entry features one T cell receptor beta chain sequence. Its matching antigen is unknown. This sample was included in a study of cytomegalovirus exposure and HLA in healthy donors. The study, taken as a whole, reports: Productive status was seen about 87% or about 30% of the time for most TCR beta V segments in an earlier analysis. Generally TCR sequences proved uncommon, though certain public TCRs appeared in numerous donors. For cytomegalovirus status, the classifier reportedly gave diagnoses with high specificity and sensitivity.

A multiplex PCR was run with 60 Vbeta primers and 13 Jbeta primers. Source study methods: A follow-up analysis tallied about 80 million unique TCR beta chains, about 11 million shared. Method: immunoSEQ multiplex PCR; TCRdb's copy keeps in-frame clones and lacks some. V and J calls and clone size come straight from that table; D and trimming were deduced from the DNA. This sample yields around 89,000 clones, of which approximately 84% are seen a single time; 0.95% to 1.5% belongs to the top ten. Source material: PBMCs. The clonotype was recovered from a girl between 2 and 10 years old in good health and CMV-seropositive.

The CDR3 sequence is CSVGFPTSGEGRGKNIQYF. The CDR3 DNA reads TGCAGCGTTGGCTTTCCAACTAGCGGGGAGGGAAGGGGCAAAAACATTCAGTACTTC. The rearrangement uses TRBV29-1 and TRBJ2-4; 10 nucleotides agree with TRBD2. This CDR3 has 19 amino acids. Losses at the gene ends were 4 bases for V and 3 bases for J; bases not matched to a gene: 18. Germline V gene lookup returns CDR1 SQVTM and CDR2 ANQGSEA.